This TCR beta chain derives from a study of T cell responses to AZD1222 COVID-19 vaccine. Findings of the study overall: Without day 14 samples, only post-peak T cell repertoires were studied. Spike was spanned by vaccine-associated CD4 TCRs, with dominance at 160-218 and 743-854. Two AZD1222 administrations were followed by greater Spike-specific TCR breadth and depth.

Measured with immunoSEQ multiplex PCR; TCRdb has only the in-frame clones, and not every one. The data show 100,000 to 120,000 clones, about four fifths seen once. To note about this clone: Its antigen remains unknown.

V lost 5 bases to trimming and J lost 0 bases; unmatched junction nucleotides: 7. This CDR3 spans 16 amino acids. The germline CDR1 and CDR2 sequences are MDHEN and SYDVKM. The TCR sequence derives from an adult in good health. The input for sequencing was peripheral blood, taken on day 0 of AZD1222 vaccination. The chain is built from TRBV28 and TRBJ2-1; 7 nucleotides align to TRBD1. The CDR3 coding sequence is TGTGCCAGCAGTGCCCTCAGACAGGGCTCCTACAATGAGCAGTTCTTC. Translated: CASSALRQGSYNEQFF.